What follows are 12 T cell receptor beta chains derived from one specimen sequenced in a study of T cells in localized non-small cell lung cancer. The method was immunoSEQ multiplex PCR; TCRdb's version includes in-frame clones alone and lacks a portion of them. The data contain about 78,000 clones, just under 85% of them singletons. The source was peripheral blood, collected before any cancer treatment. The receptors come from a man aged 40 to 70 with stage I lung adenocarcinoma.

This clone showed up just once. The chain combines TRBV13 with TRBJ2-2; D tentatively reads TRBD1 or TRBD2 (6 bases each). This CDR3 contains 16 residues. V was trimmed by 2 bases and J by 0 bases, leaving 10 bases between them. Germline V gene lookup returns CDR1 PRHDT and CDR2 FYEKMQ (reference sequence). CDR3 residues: CASSLTGGANTGELFF. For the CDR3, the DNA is TGTGCCAGCAGCTTAACCGGGGGCGCGAACACCGGGGAGCTGTTTTTT.

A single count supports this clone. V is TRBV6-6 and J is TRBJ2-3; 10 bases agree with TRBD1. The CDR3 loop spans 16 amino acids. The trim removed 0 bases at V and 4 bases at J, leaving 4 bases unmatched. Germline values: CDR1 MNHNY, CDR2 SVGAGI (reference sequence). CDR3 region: CASSYSRTGGSDTQYF. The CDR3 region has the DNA TGTGCCAGCAGTTACTCCAGGACAGGGGGTTCAGATACGCAGTATTTT.

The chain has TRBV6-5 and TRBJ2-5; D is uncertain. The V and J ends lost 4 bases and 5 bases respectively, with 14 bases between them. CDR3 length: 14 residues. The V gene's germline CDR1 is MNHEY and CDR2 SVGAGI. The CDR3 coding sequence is TGTGCCAGCAGTTCCCAGATGAATTGGGAGACCCAGTACTTC. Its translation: CASSSQMNWETQYF.

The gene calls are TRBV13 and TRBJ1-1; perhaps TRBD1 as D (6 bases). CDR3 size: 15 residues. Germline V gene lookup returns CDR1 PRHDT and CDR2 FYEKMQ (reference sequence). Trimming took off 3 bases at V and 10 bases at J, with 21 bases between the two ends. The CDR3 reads CASSFSGQPGRGAFF. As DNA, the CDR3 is TGTGCCAGCAGCTTTTCAGGACAGCCAGGGCGGGGAGCTTTCTTT.

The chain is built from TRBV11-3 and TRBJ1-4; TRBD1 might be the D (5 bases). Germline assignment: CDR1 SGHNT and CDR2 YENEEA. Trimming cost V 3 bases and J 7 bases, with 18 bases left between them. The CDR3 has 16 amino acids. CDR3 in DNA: TGTGCCAGCAGCTTCTCCTTAGGGGCCCGTGGTGAAAAACTGTTTTTT. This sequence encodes CASSFSLGARGEKLFF.

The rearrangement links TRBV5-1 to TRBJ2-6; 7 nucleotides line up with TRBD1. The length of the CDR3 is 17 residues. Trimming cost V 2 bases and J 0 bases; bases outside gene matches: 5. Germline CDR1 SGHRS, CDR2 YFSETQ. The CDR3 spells CASSFQGVHSGANVLTF. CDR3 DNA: TGCGCCAGCAGCTTCCAGGGGGTCCACTCTGGGGCCAACGTCCTGACTTTC.

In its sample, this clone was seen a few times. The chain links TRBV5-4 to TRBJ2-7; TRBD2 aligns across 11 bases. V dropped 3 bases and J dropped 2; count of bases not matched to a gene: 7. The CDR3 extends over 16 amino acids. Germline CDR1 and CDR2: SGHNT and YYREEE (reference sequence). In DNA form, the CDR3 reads TGTGCCAGCAGCTCGCCTAGCGGGGGGATTACCTACGAGCAGTACTTC. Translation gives CASSSPSGGITYEQYF.

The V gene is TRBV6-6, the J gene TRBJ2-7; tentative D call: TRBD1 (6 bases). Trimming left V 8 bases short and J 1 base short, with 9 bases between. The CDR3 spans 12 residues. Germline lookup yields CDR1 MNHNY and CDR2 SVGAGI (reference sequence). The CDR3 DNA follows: TGTGCCAGCTGGACAGCGTCCTACGAGCAGTACTTC. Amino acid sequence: CASWTASYEQYF.

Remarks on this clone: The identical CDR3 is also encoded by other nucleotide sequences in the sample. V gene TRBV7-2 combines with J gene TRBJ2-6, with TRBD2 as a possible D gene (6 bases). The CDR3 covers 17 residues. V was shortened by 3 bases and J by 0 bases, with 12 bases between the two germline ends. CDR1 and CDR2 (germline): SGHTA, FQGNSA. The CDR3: CASSLVAGSSGANVLTF. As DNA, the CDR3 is TGTGCCAGCAGCTTGGTGGCGGGGTCCTCTGGGGCCAACGTCCTGACTTTC.

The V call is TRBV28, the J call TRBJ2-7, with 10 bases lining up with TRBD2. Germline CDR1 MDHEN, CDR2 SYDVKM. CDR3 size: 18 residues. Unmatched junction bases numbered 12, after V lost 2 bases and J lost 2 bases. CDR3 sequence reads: CASSLELSLAGETYEQYF. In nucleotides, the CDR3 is TGTGCCAGCAGTTTAGAATTGTCCCTAGCGGGGGAAACCTACGAGCAGTACTTC.

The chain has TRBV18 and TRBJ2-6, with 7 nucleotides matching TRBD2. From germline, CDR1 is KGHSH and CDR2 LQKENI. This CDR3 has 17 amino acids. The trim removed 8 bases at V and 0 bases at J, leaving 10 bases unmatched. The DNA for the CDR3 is TGTGCCAGCCCTGGCGGGGGAGAGGGCTCTGGGGCCAACGTCCTGACTTTC. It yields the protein CASPGGGEGSGANVLTF.

CDR3 protein: CASRGQSEKLFF. CDR3 coding DNA: TGCGCCAGCAGGGGGCAAAGTGAAAAACTGTTTTTT. This chain joins TRBV4-1 and TRBJ1-4, with a possible D match to TRBD1 (5 bases). The ends were cut back, 6 bases at V and 7 bases at J, with 9 bases in the middle. This CDR3 comprises 12 residues. The germline V gene encodes CDR1 MGHRA and CDR2 YSYEKL.